The rows below give T cell receptor beta chains drawn from one sample of a study of beta chain features in type 1 diabetes. Using immunoSEQ multiplex PCR, the repertoire was profiled, and TCRdb retains in-frame clones only, with some absent. Of under 950,000 clones in the sample, about a sixth were seen once. What was sequenced was naive CD4+ T cells from blood. These receptors were taken from a woman younger than 30 in good health. The CDR3 runs from the conserved cysteine through the conserved F or W. The D gene is left open where the match is weak. Size tells how often a clone was seen (once, few, many) or the class of an expanded clone, and some rows leave it out.

cdr3_nt: TGTGCCAGCAGCTTAGAATATCGGCAGGATTACGAGCAGTACTTC
cdr3_aa: CASSLEYRQDYEQYF
j_call: TRBJ2-7
v_call: TRBV7-2
d_call: .
clone_size: .

cdr3_nt: TGTGCCAGCGGCGGGGGACAGGGCCCGATAAACTATGGCTACACCTTC
cdr3_aa: CASGGGQGPINYGYTF
j_call: TRBJ1-2
v_call: TRBV2
d_call: TRBD1
clone_size: .

cdr3_nt: TGTGCCAGTAGCCGCGAAGACAGGCTCGAGTCTTTCTTT
cdr3_aa: CASSREDRLESFF
j_call: TRBJ1-1
v_call: TRBV19
d_call: .
clone_size: few

cdr3_nt: TGTGCCAGCAGTGAGTACGGTTACAATGAGCAGTTCTTC
cdr3_aa: CASSEYGYNEQFF
j_call: TRBJ2-1
v_call: TRBV25-1
d_call: .
clone_size: few

cdr3_nt: TGTGCCAGCAGTTTATTGGCAGGGACAGGAGAACAAGAGACCCAGTACTTC
cdr3_aa: CASSLLAGTGEQETQYF
j_call: TRBJ2-5
v_call: TRBV28
d_call: TRBD1
clone_size: .

cdr3_nt: TGTGCCACCAGCAGAGCGAGCGGTGGAGATACGCAGTATTTT
cdr3_aa: CATSRASGGDTQYF
j_call: TRBJ2-3
v_call: TRBV15
d_call: .
clone_size: .

cdr3_nt: TGTGCCAGCAGCTCCAGACTAGCGGGAGGGGAAGATACGCAGTATTTT
cdr3_aa: CASSSRLAGGEDTQYF
j_call: TRBJ2-3
v_call: TRBV7-2
d_call: TRBD2
clone_size: few

cdr3_nt: TGTGCCAGCAGCTTGCTGGGACGGAATCAAGAGACCCAGTACTTC
cdr3_aa: CASSLLGRNQETQYF
j_call: TRBJ2-5
v_call: TRBV4-2
d_call: .
clone_size: .

cdr3_nt: TGTGCCAGCAGCAACTACGAGCAGTACTTC
cdr3_aa: CASSNYEQYF
j_call: TRBJ2-7
v_call: TRBV11-2
d_call: .
clone_size: few

cdr3_nt: TGTGCCAGCAGCTTAGTGCGGGTCAGTGAAGCTTTCTTT
cdr3_aa: CASSLVRVSEAFF
j_call: TRBJ1-1
v_call: TRBV11-2
d_call: .
clone_size: few

cdr3_nt: TGTGCAAGTCGCCCCCCCCCTCTACTAGGCGGCTCCTACAATGAGCAGTTCTTC
cdr3_aa: CASRPPPLLGGSYNEQFF
j_call: TRBJ2-1
v_call: TRBV12-2
d_call: .
clone_size: .

cdr3_nt: TGTGCCAGCAGTTACGCGGGGACTAGCGGGAGGTACGAGCAGTACTTC
cdr3_aa: CASSYAGTSGRYEQYF
j_call: TRBJ2-7
v_call: TRBV6-5
d_call: TRBD2
clone_size: few

cdr3_nt: TGTGCCAGCAGCTTGCGGAGTTTCCAGACTGAAGCTTTCTTT
cdr3_aa: CASSLRSFQTEAFF
j_call: TRBJ1-1
v_call: TRBV7-2
d_call: .
clone_size: few

cdr3_nt: TGTGCCGTCCGCGAAACCTCCTACGAGCAGTACTTC
cdr3_aa: CAVRETSYEQYF
j_call: TRBJ2-7
v_call: TRBV28
d_call: .
clone_size: .

cdr3_nt: TGCGCCAGCAGCTTAGGGGGACGCTACAATGAGCAGTTCTTC
cdr3_aa: CASSLGGRYNEQFF
j_call: TRBJ2-1
v_call: TRBV5-1
d_call: .
clone_size: .

cdr3_nt: TGTGCCAGTACCAACCACGGGAGAAGAGCCGGGGAGCTGTTTTTT
cdr3_aa: CASTNHGRRAGELFF
j_call: TRBJ2-2
v_call: TRBV19
d_call: .
clone_size: .

cdr3_nt: TGCAGCGTTGATAGCCAGAGGGGCACTGAAGCTTTCTTT
cdr3_aa: CSVDSQRGTEAFF
j_call: TRBJ1-1
v_call: TRBV29-1
d_call: .
clone_size: few

cdr3_nt: TGCGCCAGCAGCCAATTACCGGGACAGAGAAACTATGGCTACACCTTC
cdr3_aa: CASSQLPGQRNYGYTF
j_call: TRBJ1-2
v_call: TRBV4-1
d_call: TRBD1
clone_size: few

cdr3_nt: TGTGCCAGCAGTTATGACAGGGCGAGTGGCTACACCTTC
cdr3_aa: CASSYDRASGYTF
j_call: TRBJ1-2
v_call: TRBV6-6
d_call: TRBD1
clone_size: .

cdr3_nt: TGTGCCAGCAGCCAAGACGGGACTAGCGGGAGGAATGAGCAGTTCTTC
cdr3_aa: CASSQDGTSGRNEQFF
j_call: TRBJ2-1
v_call: TRBV4-2
d_call: TRBD2
clone_size: few

cdr3_nt: TGTGCCAGTATGGGAGGGGTTTTGAATGAAAAACTGTTTTTT
cdr3_aa: CASMGGVLNEKLFF
j_call: TRBJ1-4
v_call: TRBV19
d_call: .
clone_size: .

cdr3_nt: TGTGCCAGCAGCTCTTCCGGACTAGCTTCAGAGACCCAGTACTTC
cdr3_aa: CASSSSGLASETQYF
j_call: TRBJ2-5
v_call: TRBV7-9
d_call: TRBD2
clone_size: .

cdr3_nt: TGTGCCAGTAGAAAGGTACAGGGTGGCAATCAGCCCCAGCATTTT
cdr3_aa: CASRKVQGGNQPQHF
j_call: TRBJ1-5
v_call: TRBV19
d_call: .
clone_size: few

cdr3_nt: TGTGCCAGCAGTCCCCTCCCTAGCGGGAGGAATGAGCAGTTCTTC
cdr3_aa: CASSPLPSGRNEQFF
j_call: TRBJ2-1
v_call: TRBV28
d_call: TRBD2
clone_size: .

cdr3_nt: TGTGCCAGCAGCGTCGTCAGCCACAACAATGAGCAGTTCTTC
cdr3_aa: CASSVVSHNNEQFF
j_call: TRBJ2-1
v_call: TRBV5-4
d_call: .
clone_size: .

cdr3_nt: TGTGCCAGCAGCCCTAGACAGGGGTCGTGGGAGACCCAGTACTTC
cdr3_aa: CASSPRQGSWETQYF
j_call: TRBJ2-5
v_call: TRBV5-4
d_call: TRBD1
clone_size: .

cdr3_nt: TGTGCCAGCAGCTTAGGCAGGGCATCATCTAGCACAGATACGCAGTATTTT
cdr3_aa: CASSLGRASSSTDTQYF
j_call: TRBJ2-3
v_call: TRBV7-2
d_call: .
clone_size: .

cdr3_nt: TGTGCCAGCAGCCGCGGACTAGCGGGAATGTACAATGAGCAGTTCTTC
cdr3_aa: CASSRGLAGMYNEQFF
j_call: TRBJ2-1
v_call: TRBV27
d_call: TRBD2
clone_size: .

cdr3_nt: TGTGCCAGCAGTTTCCACCGAACCCTAGCGGGAGAAGCCTACAATGAGCAGTTCTTC
cdr3_aa: CASSFHRTLAGEAYNEQFF
j_call: TRBJ2-1
v_call: TRBV27
d_call: TRBD2
clone_size: few

cdr3_nt: TGTGCCAGCAGTATATACGAGCAGTACTTC
cdr3_aa: CASSIYEQYF
j_call: TRBJ2-7
v_call: TRBV2
d_call: .
clone_size: .

cdr3_nt: TGCGCCAGCAGCTCACAAGAGACCCAGTACTTC
cdr3_aa: CASSSQETQYF
j_call: TRBJ2-5
v_call: TRBV5-1
d_call: .
clone_size: few

cdr3_nt: TGTGCCAGCAGCCCTGGGCCCGGAAACTCTGGGGCCAACGTCCTGACTTTC
cdr3_aa: CASSPGPGNSGANVLTF
j_call: TRBJ2-6
v_call: TRBV7-9
d_call: .
clone_size: .

cdr3_nt: TGTGCCAGCTCACCGCCCTCGATGGGAGAGACCCAGTACTTC
cdr3_aa: CASSPPSMGETQYF
j_call: TRBJ2-5
v_call: TRBV18
d_call: .
clone_size: .

cdr3_nt: TGTGCCAGCAGTGCGGCAGGGCGAAACTATGGCTACACCTTC
cdr3_aa: CASSAAGRNYGYTF
j_call: TRBJ1-2
v_call: TRBV25-1
d_call: .
clone_size: .

cdr3_nt: TGTGCCAGCAGTGGAGCGGTGACAGGGAGGTATTGGACTGAAGCTTTCTTT
cdr3_aa: CASSGAVTGRYWTEAFF
j_call: TRBJ1-1
v_call: TRBV25-1
d_call: TRBD1
clone_size: .

cdr3_nt: TGTGCCAGCAGTCCAAAGAACACTGAAGCTTTCTTT
cdr3_aa: CASSPKNTEAFF
j_call: TRBJ1-1
v_call: TRBV28
d_call: .
clone_size: .

cdr3_nt: TGTGCCAGCAGCTTAGTTCCAGGGACCTACGAGCAGTACTTC
cdr3_aa: CASSLVPGTYEQYF
j_call: TRBJ2-7
v_call: TRBV7-6
d_call: .
clone_size: .

cdr3_nt: TGCGCCAGCAGCTTCCTAGCGGGGAGAACAGATACGCAGTATTTT
cdr3_aa: CASSFLAGRTDTQYF
j_call: TRBJ2-3
v_call: TRBV5-1
d_call: TRBD2
clone_size: .

cdr3_nt: TGTGCCAGCAGTCCAAGCGACAGGGAGGCTGGGGAGACCCAGTACTTC
cdr3_aa: CASSPSDREAGETQYF
j_call: TRBJ2-5
v_call: TRBV21-1
d_call: .
clone_size: few

cdr3_nt: TGTGCCAGCAGCTTAGTACCCCCAGGCAGTGGCTACACCTTC
cdr3_aa: CASSLVPPGSGYTF
j_call: TRBJ1-2
v_call: TRBV7-9
d_call: .
clone_size: few

cdr3_nt: TGTGCCAGCAGATATTACGATAGGCTAAGTGAAGCTTTCTTT
cdr3_aa: CASRYYDRLSEAFF
j_call: TRBJ1-1
v_call: TRBV5-4
d_call: .
clone_size: few

cdr3_nt: TGTGCCAGCAGCTTAGCGCTGATCGCGACAGATACGCAGTATTTT
cdr3_aa: CASSLALIATDTQYF
j_call: TRBJ2-3
v_call: TRBV7-2
d_call: .
clone_size: .

cdr3_nt: TGTGCCAGCAGCTTATATCCCCGGATTAAAACCTACAATGAGCAGTTCTTC
cdr3_aa: CASSLYPRIKTYNEQFF
j_call: TRBJ2-1
v_call: TRBV7-9
d_call: .
clone_size: .

cdr3_nt: TGCAGTGCTACCAAGAACACTGAAGCTTTCTTT
cdr3_aa: CSATKNTEAFF
j_call: TRBJ1-1
v_call: TRBV20-1
d_call: .
clone_size: .

cdr3_nt: TGTGCCAGCAGCTTATCGGCAGGTTTCTCCTACGAGCAGTACTTC
cdr3_aa: CASSLSAGFSYEQYF
j_call: TRBJ2-7
v_call: TRBV7-2
d_call: .
clone_size: few

cdr3_nt: TGTGCCAGCACCTTTGGGTATAGCGGCCAAGAGACCCAGTACTTC
cdr3_aa: CASTFGYSGQETQYF
j_call: TRBJ2-5
v_call: TRBV9
d_call: .
clone_size: .

cdr3_nt: TGTGCCATCAGGAAGGAAAAAGCGGGAGGGCGGTTGTTGGAGCTGTTTTTT
cdr3_aa: CAIRKEKAGGRLLELFF
j_call: TRBJ2-2
v_call: TRBV10-3
d_call: TRBD2
clone_size: few

cdr3_nt: TGTGCCAGCAGACAGACTAGCGGGAGGACAGATACGCAGTATTTT
cdr3_aa: CASRQTSGRTDTQYF
j_call: TRBJ2-3
v_call: TRBV7-2
d_call: TRBD2
clone_size: few

cdr3_nt: TGTGCCACCAGCAGAGTGGGGGTGTCAGCTTTCTTT
cdr3_aa: CATSRVGVSAFF
j_call: TRBJ1-1
v_call: TRBV15
d_call: .
clone_size: .

cdr3_nt: TGTGCCAGCAGCTTAGTTTGGGGCTTGAACACTGAAGCTTTCTTT
cdr3_aa: CASSLVWGLNTEAFF
j_call: TRBJ1-1
v_call: TRBV7-2
d_call: .
clone_size: .

cdr3_nt: TGTGCCAGCTCACCATATGGACAGGGGGCGCAGTCTGGTACGCAGTATTTT
cdr3_aa: CASSPYGQGAQSGTQYF
j_call: TRBJ2-3
v_call: TRBV18
d_call: TRBD1
clone_size: few

cdr3_nt: TGTGCCAGTAGTATCATGGACGGATGGGGAAGTCAGCCCCAGCATTTT
cdr3_aa: CASSIMDGWGSQPQHF
j_call: TRBJ1-5
v_call: TRBV19
d_call: .
clone_size: few